In its sample, the clone carrying this TCR beta chain was seen many times. Sorted cell numbers of roughly 19,000 to 1,000,000, with 10%, 30% or 50% RNA, served as input for naive CD8 libraries. The data are from a study of molecular identifiers for immune sequencing clone quantification. TCRdb re-derived calls from the PCR reads in MiXCR, one entry per CDR3 protein. Counted here are 45,000 to 55,000 distinct CDR3 sequences, roughly a third occurring once; the ten biggest clones make up 3.5% to 4%. V was pared by 8 bases and J by 2 bases, with 4 bases of the junction left unmatched. The CDR3 spans 13 residues. Per germline, CDR1 MDHEN and CDR2 SYDVKM.

Sequencing used naive CD8+ T cells from blood, with Jurkat cell RNA spiked in. This sample's subset: FACS-sorted CD8+CD4-CCR7+CD45RA+ naive T cells. The V call is TRBV28, the J call TRBJ2-3; 7 nucleotides match TRBD2. This TCR was sampled from a human donor in good health. Some libraries in this study had Jurkat cell RNA spiked in. CDR3: CASLGLVTDTQYF. CDR3 nucleotide sequence: TGTGCCAGCCTCGGACTAGTCACAGATACGCAGTATTTT.